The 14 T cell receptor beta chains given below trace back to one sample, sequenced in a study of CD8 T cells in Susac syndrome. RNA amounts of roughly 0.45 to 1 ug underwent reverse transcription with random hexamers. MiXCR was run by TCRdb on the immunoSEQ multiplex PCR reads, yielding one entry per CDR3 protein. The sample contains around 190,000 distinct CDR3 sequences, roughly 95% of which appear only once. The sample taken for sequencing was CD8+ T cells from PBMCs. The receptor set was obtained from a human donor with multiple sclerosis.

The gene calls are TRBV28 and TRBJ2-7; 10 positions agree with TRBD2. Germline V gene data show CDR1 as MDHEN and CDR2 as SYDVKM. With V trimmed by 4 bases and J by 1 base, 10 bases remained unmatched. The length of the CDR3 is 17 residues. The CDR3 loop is CASSSAGSGRNSYEQYF. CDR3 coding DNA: TGTGCCAGCAGTTCCGCCGGTAGCGGGAGGAATTCCTACGAGCAGTACTTC.

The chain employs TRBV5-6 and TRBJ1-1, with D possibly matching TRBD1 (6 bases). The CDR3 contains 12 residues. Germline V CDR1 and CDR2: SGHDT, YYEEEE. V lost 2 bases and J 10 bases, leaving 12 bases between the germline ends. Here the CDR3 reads CASSFLGGAAFF. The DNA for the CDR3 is TGTGCCAGCAGCTTTTTAGGGGGGGCAGCTTTCTTT.

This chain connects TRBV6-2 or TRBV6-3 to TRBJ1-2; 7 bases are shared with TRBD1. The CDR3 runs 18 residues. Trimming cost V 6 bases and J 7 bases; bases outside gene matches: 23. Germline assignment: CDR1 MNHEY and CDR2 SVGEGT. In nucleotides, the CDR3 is TGTGCCAGCAGCCGCTTCGTTTACAGGGGAGAACGCATGGCTGGCTACACCTTC. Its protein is CASSRFVYRGERMAGYTF.

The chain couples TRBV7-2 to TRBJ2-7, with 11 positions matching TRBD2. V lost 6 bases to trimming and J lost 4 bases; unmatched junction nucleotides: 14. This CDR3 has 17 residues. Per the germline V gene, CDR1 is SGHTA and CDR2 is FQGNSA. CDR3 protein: CASSPTSGSYIPYEQYF. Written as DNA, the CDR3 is TGTGCCAGCAGTCCTACTAGCGGGAGTTACATTCCATACGAGCAGTACTTC.

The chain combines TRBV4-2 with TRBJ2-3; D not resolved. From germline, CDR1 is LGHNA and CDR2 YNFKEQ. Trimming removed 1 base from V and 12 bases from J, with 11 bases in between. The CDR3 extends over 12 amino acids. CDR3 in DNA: TGTGCCAGCAGCCAAGGGTCGGAGCCCCAGTATTTT. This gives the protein CASSQGSEPQYF.

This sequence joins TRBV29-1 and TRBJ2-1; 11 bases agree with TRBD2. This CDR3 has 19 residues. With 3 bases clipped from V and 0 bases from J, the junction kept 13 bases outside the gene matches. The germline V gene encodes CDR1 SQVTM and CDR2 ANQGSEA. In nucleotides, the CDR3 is TGCAGCGTTGAGGGGACCCTAGCGGGAGGCACCAGCTCCTACAATGAGCAGTTCTTC. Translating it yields CSVEGTLAGGTSSYNEQFF.

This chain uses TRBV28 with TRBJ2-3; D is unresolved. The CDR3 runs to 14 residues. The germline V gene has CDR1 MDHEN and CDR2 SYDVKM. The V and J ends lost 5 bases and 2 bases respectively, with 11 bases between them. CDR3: CASSDVIATDTQYF. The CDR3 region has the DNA TGTGCCAGCAGTGATGTGATTGCCACAGATACGCAGTATTTT.

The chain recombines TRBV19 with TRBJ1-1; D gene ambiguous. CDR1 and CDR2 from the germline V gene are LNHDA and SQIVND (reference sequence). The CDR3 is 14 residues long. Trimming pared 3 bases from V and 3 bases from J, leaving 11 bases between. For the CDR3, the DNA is TGTGCCAGTAGTATTGGCGAACGGTACACTGAAGCTTTCTTT. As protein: CASSIGERYTEAFF.

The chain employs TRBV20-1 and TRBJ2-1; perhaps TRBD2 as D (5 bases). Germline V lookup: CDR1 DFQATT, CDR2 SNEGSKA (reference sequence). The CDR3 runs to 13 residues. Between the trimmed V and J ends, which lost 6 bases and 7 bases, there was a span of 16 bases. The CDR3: CSALDLSSNEQFF. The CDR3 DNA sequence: TGCAGTGCGCTGGACTTGTCTAGTAATGAGCAGTTCTTC.

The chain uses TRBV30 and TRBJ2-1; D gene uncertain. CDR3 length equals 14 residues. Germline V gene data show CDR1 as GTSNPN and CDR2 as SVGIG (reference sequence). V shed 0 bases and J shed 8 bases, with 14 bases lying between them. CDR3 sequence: CAWSVVLGSHEQFF. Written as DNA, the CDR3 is TGTGCCTGGAGTGTAGTTCTAGGGTCGCATGAGCAGTTCTTC. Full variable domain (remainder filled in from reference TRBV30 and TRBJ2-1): SQTIHQWPATLVQPVGSPLSLECTVEGTSNPNLYWYRQAAGRGLQLLFYSVGIGQISSEVPQNLSASRPQDRQFILSSKKLLLSDSGFYLCAWSVVLGSHEQFFGPGTRLTVL.

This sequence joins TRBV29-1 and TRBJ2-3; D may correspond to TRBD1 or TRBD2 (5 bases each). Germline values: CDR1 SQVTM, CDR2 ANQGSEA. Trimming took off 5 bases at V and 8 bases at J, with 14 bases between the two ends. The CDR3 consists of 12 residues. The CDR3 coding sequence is TGCAGCGTTTCCGAGGGGTTTCTTACGCAGTATTTT. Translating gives CSVSEGFLTQYF.

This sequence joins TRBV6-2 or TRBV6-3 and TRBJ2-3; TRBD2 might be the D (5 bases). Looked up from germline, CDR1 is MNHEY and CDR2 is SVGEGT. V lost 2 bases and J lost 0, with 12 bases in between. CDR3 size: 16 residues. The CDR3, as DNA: TGTGCCAGCAGTTACCGGACTCCGGGGAGCACAGATACGCAGTATTTT. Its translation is CASSYRTPGSTDTQYF.

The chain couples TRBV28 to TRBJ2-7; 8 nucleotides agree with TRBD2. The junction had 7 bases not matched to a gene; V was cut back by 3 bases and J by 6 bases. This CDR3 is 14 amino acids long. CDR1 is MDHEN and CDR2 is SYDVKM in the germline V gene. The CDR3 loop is CASSFSPRGGEQYF. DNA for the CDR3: TGTGCCAGCAGTTTCTCCCCCCGGGGGGGCGAGCAGTACTTC. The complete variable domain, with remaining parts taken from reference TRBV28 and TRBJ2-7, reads DVKVTQSSRYLVKRTGEKVFLECVQDMDHENMFWYRQDPGLGLRLIYFSYDVKMKEKGDIPEGYSVSREKKERFSLILESASTNQTSMYLCASSFSPRGGEQYFGPGTRLTVT.

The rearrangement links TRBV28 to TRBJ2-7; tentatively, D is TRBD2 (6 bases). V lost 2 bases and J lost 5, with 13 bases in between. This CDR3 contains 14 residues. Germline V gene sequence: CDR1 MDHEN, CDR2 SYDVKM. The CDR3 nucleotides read TGTGCCAGCAGTTTAAGAGGGAGGATCCACGAGCAGTACTTC. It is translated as CASSLRGRIHEQYF.